Listed here are 10 T cell receptor beta chains from one sample, sequenced in a study of blood T cell repertoires in COVID-19 (dated by TCRdb to 2018 to 2021). Library construction relied on the immunoSEQ multiplex PCR assay. The table was pulled from immuneACCESS by TCRdb, which kept in-frame rearrangements only. Such tables lose some clones; where checked, under half of the loss comes from unresolved V genes, and the rest has no known cause. The sample profile shows 130,000 to 150,000 clones; 84% of them were found once. In total, the top ten clones hold approximately 40% of the sample. Source material: peripheral blood. The receptors derive from a human donor in a cohort sampled during active COVID-19.

The V gene is TRBV5-6, the J gene TRBJ1-1, with 11 nucleotides matching TRBD1. V trimming: 4 bases; J trimming: 3 bases; junction bases outside the gene matches: 8. The CDR3 runs to 16 residues. Germline lookup yields CDR1 SGHDT and CDR2 YYEEEE. CDR3 sequence (DNA): TGTGCCAGCAGCCGGGACAGGGGGAATCATCACACTGAAGCTTTCTTT. Protein product: CASSRDRGNHHTEAFF.

CDR3 protein: CAWSKDTLNQPQHF. DNA for the CDR3: TGTGCCTGGAGTAAGGACACACTAAATCAGCCCCAGCATTTT. This chain connects TRBV30 to TRBJ1-5; TRBD1 is a possible D gene (5 bases). With 2 bases removed from V and 4 bases from J, the gap between germline ends came to 12 bases. Germline V gene lookup returns CDR1 GTSNPN and CDR2 SVGIG (reference sequence). This CDR3 comprises 14 residues.

The chain carries TRBV3-1 (or the pseudogene TRBV3-2) and TRBJ2-1; perhaps TRBD2 as D (6 bases). CDR1 and CDR2 (germline): LGHDT, YNNKEL (reference sequence). V lost 1 base, J lost 9 bases, and 13 bases lay in between. The length of the CDR3 is 14 residues. DNA of the CDR3: TGTGCCAGCAGCCAAGCGGGGGTTACGGGTGAGCAGTTCTTC. Amino acid sequence: CASSQAGVTGEQFF.

Points on this clone: The same CDR3 is also encoded by other DNA sequences in this sample. This chain uses TRBV7-2 with TRBJ1-5; 9 nucleotides align to TRBD1. Unmatched junction bases numbered 6, after V lost 5 bases and J lost 7 bases. The germline V gene encodes CDR1 SGHTA and CDR2 FQGNSA. The CDR3 contains 14 residues. Here the CDR3 reads CASSPRTGDQPQHF. Here the CDR3 DNA reads TGTGCCAGCAGCCCTCGGACAGGGGACCAGCCCCAGCATTTT.

This clone came up a few times. This sequence joins TRBV30 and TRBJ1-5; TRBD1 matches 8 bases. The CDR3 contains 17 residues. Germline V gene sequence: CDR1 GTSNPN, CDR2 SVGIG (reference sequence). The V segment lost 1 base and the J segment 2 bases; nucleotides outside the gene matches: 10. This CDR3 reads CAWSAPDRALGNQPQHF. CDR3 bases: TGTGCCTGGAGTGCCCCGGACAGGGCTCTTGGCAATCAGCCCCAGCATTTT.

This clone came up once. The chain employs TRBV12-5 and TRBJ1-5; D possibly corresponds to TRBD1 (5 bases). This CDR3 has 12 amino acids. V lost 8 bases, J lost 7 bases, and 12 bases lay in between. Germline lookup yields CDR1 LGHNT and CDR2 FRNRAP. CDR3 amino acids: CASSGNEQPQHF. The CDR3 DNA is TGTGCTAGTTCAGGGAATGAGCAGCCCCAGCATTTT.

The V call is TRBV19, the J call TRBJ1-1; 7 bases map to TRBD1. This CDR3 contains 16 residues. Unmatched junction bases numbered 4, after V lost 0 bases and J lost 0 bases. Germline loops: CDR1 LNHDA, CDR2 SQIVND (reference sequence). The chain's CDR3 is CASSIDLTGLNTEAFF. CDR3 coding DNA: TGTGCCAGTAGTATAGATCTGACAGGGTTGAACACTGAAGCTTTCTTT.

Points on this clone: The same CDR3 arises from other DNA sequences in this sample as well. The V gene is TRBV19, the J gene TRBJ1-5; no clear D gene. The CDR3 runs to 14 residues. Germline V lookup: CDR1 LNHDA, CDR2 SQIVND (reference sequence). V dropped 3 bases and J dropped 4 bases, with 10 bases sitting between them. The CDR3 DNA reads TGTGCCAGTAGTATTGGGCGGGGAAATCAGCCCCAGCATTTT. It encodes CASSIGRGNQPQHF.

This clone was observed a few times. This chain joins TRBV2 and TRBJ1-4, with a possible D match to TRBD1 (6 bases). Germline CDR1 and CDR2: SNHLY and FYNNEI. The CDR3 loop spans 15 amino acids. Trimming cost V 6 bases and J 0 bases, with 11 bases left between them. In nucleotides, the CDR3 is TGTGCCAGCAGAAAAAGGACAGCAACTAATGAAAAACTGTTTTTT. It is translated as CASRKRTATNEKLFF.

V usage is TRBV6-2 or TRBV6-3 and J usage is TRBJ2-3; TRBD1 matches 7 bases. V was clipped by 3 bases and J by 1 base; unmatched bases: 7. Germline-derived CDR1 and CDR2 are MNHEY and SVGEGT. CDR3 length: 16 residues. DNA of the CDR3: TGTGCCAGCAGTTATCAGTGGACAGGCGGCACAGATACGCAGTATTTT. Translation gives CASSYQWTGGTDTQYF.